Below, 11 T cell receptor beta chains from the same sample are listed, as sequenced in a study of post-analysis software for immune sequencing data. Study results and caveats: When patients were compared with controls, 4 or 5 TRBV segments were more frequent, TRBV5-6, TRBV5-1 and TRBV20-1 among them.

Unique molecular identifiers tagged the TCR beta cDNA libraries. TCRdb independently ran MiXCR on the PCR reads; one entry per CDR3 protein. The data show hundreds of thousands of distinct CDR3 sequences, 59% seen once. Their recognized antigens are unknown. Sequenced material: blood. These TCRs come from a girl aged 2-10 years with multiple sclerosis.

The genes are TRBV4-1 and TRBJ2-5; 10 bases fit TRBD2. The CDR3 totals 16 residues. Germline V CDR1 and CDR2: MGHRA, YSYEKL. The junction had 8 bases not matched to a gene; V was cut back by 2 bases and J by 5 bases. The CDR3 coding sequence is TGCGCCAGCAGCCAACTCCCGGGACTAGCGAAGGAGACCCAGTACTTC. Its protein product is CASSQLPGLAKETQYF.

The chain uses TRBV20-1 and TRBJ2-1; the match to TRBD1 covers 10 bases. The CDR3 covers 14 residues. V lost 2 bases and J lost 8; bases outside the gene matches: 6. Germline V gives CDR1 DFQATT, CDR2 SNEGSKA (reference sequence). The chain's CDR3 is CSARMGQGSYEQFF. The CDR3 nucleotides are TGCAGTGCTAGAATGGGACAGGGGTCCTATGAGCAGTTCTTC.

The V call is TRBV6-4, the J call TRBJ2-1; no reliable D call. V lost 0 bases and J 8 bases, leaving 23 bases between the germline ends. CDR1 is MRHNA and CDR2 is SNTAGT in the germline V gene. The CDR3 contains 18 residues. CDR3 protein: CASSDSPLAAQVVHEQFF. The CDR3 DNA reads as TGTGCCAGCAGTGACTCCCCCTTAGCTGCCCAAGTAGTCCATGAGCAGTTCTTC.

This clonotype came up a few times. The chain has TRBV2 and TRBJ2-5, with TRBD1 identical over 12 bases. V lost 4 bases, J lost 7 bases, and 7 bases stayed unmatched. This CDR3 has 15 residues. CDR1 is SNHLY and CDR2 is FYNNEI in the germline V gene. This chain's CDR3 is CASSGQLGQGATQYF. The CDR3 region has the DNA TGTGCCAGCAGTGGGCAACTGGGACAGGGGGCGACCCAGTACTTC.

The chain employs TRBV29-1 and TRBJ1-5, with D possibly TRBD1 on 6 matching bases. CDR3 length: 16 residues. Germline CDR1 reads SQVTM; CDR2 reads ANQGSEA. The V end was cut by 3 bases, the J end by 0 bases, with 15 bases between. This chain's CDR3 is CSVERRQDHSNQPQHF. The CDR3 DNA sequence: TGCAGCGTTGAGCGCCGACAGGATCATAGCAATCAGCCCCAGCATTTT.

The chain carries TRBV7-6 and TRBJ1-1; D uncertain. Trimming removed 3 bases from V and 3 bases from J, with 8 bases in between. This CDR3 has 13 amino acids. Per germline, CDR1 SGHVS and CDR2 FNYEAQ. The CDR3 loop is CASSFSPDTEAFF. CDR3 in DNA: TGTGCCAGCAGCTTCAGCCCCGACACTGAAGCTTTCTTT.

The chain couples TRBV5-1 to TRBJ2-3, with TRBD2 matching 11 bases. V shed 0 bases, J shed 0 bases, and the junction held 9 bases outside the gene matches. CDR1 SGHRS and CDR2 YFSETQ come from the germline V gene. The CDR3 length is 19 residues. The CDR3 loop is CASSLAGTSGQGSTDTQYF. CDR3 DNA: TGCGCCAGCAGCTTGGCAGGGACTAGCGGCCAAGGGAGCACAGATACGCAGTATTTT.

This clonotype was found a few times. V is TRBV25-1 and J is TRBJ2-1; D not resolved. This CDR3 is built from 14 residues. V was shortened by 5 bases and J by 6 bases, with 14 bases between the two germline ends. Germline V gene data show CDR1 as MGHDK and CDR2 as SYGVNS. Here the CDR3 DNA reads TGTGCCAGCAGTCGGACGGACGTTATCAATGAGCAGTTCTTC. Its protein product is CASSRTDVINEQFF.

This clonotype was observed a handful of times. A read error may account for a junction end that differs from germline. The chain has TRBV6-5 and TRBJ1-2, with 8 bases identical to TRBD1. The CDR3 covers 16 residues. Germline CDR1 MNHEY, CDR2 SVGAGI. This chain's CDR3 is CASSYSGGRGLDGYTF. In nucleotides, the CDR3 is TGTGCTAGCAGTTACTCGGGCGGCAGGGGGCTGGATGGCTACACCTTC.

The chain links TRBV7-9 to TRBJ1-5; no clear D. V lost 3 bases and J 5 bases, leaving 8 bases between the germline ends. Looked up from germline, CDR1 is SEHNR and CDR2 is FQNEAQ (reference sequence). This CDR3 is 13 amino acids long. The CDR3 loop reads CASSFTNDQPQHF. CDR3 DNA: TGTGCCAGCAGCTTCACGAACGATCAGCCCCAGCATTTT. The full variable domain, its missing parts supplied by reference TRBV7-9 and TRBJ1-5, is DTGVSQNPRHKITKRGQNVTFRCDPISEHNRLYWYRQTLGQGPEFLTYFQNEAQLEKSRLLSDRFSAERPKGSFSTLEIQRTEQGDSAMYLCASSFTNDQPQHFGDGTRLSIL.

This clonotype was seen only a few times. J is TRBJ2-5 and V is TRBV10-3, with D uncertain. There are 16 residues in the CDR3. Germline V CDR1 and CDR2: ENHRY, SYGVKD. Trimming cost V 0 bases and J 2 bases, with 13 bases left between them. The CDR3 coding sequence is TGTGCCATCAGTGAGTCGGGGTTCCATGATCAAGAGACCCAGTACTTC. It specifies CAISESGFHDQETQYF.